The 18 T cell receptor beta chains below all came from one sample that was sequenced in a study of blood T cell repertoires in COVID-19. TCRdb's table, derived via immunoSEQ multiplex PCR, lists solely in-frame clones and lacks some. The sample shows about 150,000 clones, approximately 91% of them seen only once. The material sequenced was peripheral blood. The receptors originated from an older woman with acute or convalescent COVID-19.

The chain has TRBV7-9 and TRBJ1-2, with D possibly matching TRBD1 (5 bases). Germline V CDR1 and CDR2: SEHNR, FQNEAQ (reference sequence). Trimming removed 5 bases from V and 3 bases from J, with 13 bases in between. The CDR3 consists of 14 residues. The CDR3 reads CASSQSGEHYGYTF. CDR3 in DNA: TGTGCCAGCAGCCAATCGGGGGAACACTATGGCTACACCTTC.

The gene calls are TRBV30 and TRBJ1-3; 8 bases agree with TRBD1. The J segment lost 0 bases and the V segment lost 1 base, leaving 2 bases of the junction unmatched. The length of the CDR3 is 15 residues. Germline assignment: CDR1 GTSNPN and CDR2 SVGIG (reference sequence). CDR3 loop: CAWSADRGSGNTIYF. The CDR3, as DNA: TGTGCCTGGAGTGCCGACAGGGGCTCTGGAAACACCATATATTTT. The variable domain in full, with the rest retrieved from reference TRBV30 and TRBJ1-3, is SQTIHQWPATLVQPVGSPLSLECTVEGTSNPNLYWYRQAAGRGLQLLFYSVGIGQISSEVPQNLSASRPQDRQFILSSKKLLLSDSGFYLCAWSADRGSGNTIYFGEGSWLTVV.

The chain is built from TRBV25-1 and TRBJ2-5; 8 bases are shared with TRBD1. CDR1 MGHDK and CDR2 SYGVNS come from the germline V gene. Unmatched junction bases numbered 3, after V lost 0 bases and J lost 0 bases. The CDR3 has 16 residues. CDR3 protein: CASSEYRTGYQETQYF. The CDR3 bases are TGTGCCAGCAGTGAATACAGGACAGGGTACCAAGAGACCCAGTACTTC.

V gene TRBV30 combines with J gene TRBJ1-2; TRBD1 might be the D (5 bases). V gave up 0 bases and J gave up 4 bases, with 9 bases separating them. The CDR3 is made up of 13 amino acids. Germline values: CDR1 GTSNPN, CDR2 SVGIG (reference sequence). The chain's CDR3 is CAWSVQGPYGYTF. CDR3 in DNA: TGTGCCTGGAGTGTTCAGGGCCCCTATGGCTACACCTTC.

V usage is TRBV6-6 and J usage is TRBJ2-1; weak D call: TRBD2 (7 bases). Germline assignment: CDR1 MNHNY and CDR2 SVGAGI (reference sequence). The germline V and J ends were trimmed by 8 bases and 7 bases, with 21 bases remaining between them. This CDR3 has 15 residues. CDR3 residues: CASPPGGLSLNEQFF. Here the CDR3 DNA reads TGTGCCAGCCCGCCGGGGGGCCTGTCTTTGAATGAGCAGTTCTTC.

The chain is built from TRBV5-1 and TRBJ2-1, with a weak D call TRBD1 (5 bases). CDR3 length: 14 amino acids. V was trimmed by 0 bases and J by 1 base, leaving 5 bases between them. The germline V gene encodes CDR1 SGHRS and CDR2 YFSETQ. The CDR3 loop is CASSLGQSYNEQFF. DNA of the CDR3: TGCGCCAGCAGCTTGGGACAGTCCTACAATGAGCAGTTCTTC.

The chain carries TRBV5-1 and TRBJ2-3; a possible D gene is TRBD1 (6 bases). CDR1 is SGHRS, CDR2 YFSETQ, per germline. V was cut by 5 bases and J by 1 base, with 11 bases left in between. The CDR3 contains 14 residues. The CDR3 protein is CASRGAVGTDTQYF. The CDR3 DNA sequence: TGCGCCAGCAGGGGGGCGGTGGGCACAGATACGCAGTATTTT.

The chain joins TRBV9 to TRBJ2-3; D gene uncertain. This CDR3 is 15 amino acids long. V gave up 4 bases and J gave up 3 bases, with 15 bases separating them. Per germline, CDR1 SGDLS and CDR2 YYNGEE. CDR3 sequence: CASSLSFGRTDTQYF. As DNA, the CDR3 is TGTGCCAGCAGCCTATCATTTGGGCGAACAGATACGCAGTATTTT.

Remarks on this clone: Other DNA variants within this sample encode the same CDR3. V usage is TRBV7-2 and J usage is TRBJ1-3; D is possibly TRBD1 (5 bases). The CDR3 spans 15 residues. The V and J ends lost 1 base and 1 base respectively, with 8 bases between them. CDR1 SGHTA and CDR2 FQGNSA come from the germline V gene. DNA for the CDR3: TGTGCCAGCAGCTTAGGGTCAGGGTCTGGAAACACCATATATTTT. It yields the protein CASSLGSGSGNTIYF.

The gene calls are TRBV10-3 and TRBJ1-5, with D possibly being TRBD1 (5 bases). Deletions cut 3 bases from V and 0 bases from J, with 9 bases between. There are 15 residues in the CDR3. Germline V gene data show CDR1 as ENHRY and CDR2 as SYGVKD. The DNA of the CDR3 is TGTGCCATCAGTGACGGACATTATAGCAATCAGCCCCAGCATTTT. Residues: CAISDGHYSNQPQHF.

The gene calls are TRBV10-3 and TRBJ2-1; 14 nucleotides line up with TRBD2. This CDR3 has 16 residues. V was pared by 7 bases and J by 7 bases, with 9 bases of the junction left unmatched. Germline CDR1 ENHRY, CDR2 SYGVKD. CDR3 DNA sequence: TGTGCCATCACCCCCGGACTAGCGGGGGGTGTTAATGAGCAGTTCTTC. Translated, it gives CAITPGLAGGVNEQFF.

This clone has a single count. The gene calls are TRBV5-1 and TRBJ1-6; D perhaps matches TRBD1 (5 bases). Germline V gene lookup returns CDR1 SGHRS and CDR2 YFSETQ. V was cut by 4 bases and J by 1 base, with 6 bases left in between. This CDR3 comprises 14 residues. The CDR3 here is CASSAGSYNSPLHF. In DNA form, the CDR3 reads TGCGCCAGCAGCGCAGGGTCCTATAATTCACCCCTCCACTTT.

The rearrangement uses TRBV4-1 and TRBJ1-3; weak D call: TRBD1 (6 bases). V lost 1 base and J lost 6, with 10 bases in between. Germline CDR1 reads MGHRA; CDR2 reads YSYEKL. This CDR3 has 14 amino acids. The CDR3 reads CASSQGQALNTIYF. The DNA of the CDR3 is TGCGCCAGCAGCCAAGGACAGGCTCTAAACACCATATATTTT.

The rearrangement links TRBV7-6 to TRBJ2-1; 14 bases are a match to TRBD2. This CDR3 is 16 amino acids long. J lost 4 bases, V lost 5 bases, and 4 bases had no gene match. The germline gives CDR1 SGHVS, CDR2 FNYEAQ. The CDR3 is CASSRLAGGLYNEQFF. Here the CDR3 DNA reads TGTGCCAGCAGCCGACTAGCGGGGGGGCTTTACAATGAGCAGTTCTTC.

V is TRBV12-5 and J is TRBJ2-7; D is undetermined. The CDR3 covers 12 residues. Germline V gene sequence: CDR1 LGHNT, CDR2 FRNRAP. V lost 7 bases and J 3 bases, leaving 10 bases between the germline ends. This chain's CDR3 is CASAGDGYEQYF. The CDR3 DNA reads TGTGCTAGTGCCGGAGACGGCTACGAGCAGTACTTC. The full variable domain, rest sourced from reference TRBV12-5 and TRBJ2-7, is DARVTQTPRHKVTEMGQEVTMRCQPILGHNTVFWYRQTMMQGLELLAYFRNRAPLDDSGMPKDRFSAEMPDATLATLKIQPSEPRDSAVYFCASAGDGYEQYFGPGTRLTVT.

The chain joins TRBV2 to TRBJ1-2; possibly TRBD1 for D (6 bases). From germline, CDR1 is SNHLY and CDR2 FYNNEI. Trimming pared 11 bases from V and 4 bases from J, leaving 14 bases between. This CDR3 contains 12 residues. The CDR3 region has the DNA TGTGCCGGACGACAGGCGTTCTATGGCTACACCTTC. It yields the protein CAGRQAFYGYTF.

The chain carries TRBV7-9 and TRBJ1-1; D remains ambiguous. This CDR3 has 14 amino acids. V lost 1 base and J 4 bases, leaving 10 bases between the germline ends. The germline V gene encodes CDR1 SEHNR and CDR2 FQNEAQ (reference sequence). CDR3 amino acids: CASSLDSGSTEAFF. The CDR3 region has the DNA TGTGCCAGCAGCTTAGATTCTGGGAGCACTGAAGCTTTCTTT.

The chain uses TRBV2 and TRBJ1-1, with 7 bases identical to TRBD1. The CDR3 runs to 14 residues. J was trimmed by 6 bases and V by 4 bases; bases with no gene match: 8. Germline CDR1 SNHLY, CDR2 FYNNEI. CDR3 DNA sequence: TGTGCCAGCAGTGGAACAGGGGTAATTGCTGAAGCTTTCTTT. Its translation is CASSGTGVIAEAFF.